The T cell receptor (beta chain) described here comes from a study of blood T cell repertoires in COVID-19. Study in general: Acute-phase and convalescent COVID-19 samples originated in the United States, Italy and Spain. PBMCs, B-cell-depleted T cells, or T cells provided the cDNA or gDNA that made up the material.

In the original processing: Estimated nucleated cell counts came from reference gene primer amplification. TCRdb keeps only in-frame clones here, not all; method: immunoSEQ multiplex PCR. V, J and clone size derive from that table, while D and trimming were established from the DNA sequence. The sample shows about 140,000 clones, approximately 89% of them seen only once. This CDR3 comprises 15 residues. The V and J ends lost 2 bases and 3 bases respectively, with 11 bases between them. CDR1 is SGHDT and CDR2 is YYEEEE in the germline V gene. The chain combines TRBV5-6 with TRBJ1-4, with D perhaps matching TRBD1 (6 bases). Material: peripheral blood. The TCR sequence derives from a man aged 60-69 years with active or convalescent COVID-19. The CDR3, as DNA: TGTGCCAGCAGCTTCCCCGGGGGGCCTAATGAAAAACTGTTTTTT. It is translated as CASSFPGGPNEKLFF.